These 9 T cell receptor beta chains originate from one sample sequenced in a study of shared clonotypes between healthy human individuals. Data came from immunoSEQ multiplex PCR; TCRdb stores just in-frame clones and leaves some out. The repertoire includes fewer than 2.5 million clones, 80% to 95% of them detected once, and 0.36% sits in the top ten. Sequencing used naive CD4+ T cells from PBMCs. Specified subset: CD45RA+ positively selected. These receptors were collected from a young man in good health. Some clones in this sample may be carry-over from other donors' samples.

V is TRBV9 and J is TRBJ1-1; D call uncertain. The CDR3 spans 14 residues. Germline CDR1 SGDLS, CDR2 YYNGEE. V lost 4 bases and J lost 0, with 10 bases in between. The CDR3, as DNA: TGTGCCAGCAGCCTTGGGAACATGAACACTGAAGCTTTCTTT. Translation gives CASSLGNMNTEAFF.

CDR3 in DNA: TGTGCCTGGAGTGTCACTAGCGGGACCCGCGAGCAGTACTTC. Protein product: CAWSVTSGTREQYF. The chain is built from TRBV30 and TRBJ2-5; 10 nucleotides match TRBD2. The assigned J gene may be wrong: the sequence end matches TRBJ2-7 better. Germline CDR1 and CDR2: GTSNPN and SVGIG (reference sequence). CDR3 length: 14 amino acids.

The chain uses TRBV6-5 and TRBJ1-5; a weak D match, TRBD1 (6 bases). Germline assignment: CDR1 MNHEY and CDR2 SVGAGI. The CDR3 totals 14 residues. Trimming shortened V by 5 bases and J by 5 bases, and 13 bases separated the two germline ends. The CDR3: CASSTGTGHQPQHF. The CDR3 nucleotides read TGTGCCAGCAGTACAGGTACAGGGCATCAGCCCCAGCATTTT.

The gene calls are TRBV30 and TRBJ1-5, with D perhaps matching TRBD1 (6 bases). V lost 0 bases and J lost 0, with 27 bases in between. Germline V gene data show CDR1 as GTSNPN and CDR2 as SVGIG (reference sequence). CDR3 length equals 21 residues. In nucleotides, the CDR3 is TGTGCCTGGAGTGTACGAGCACCTCTCGGGGGCCATAGTTATAGCAATCAGCCCCAGCATTTT. Its protein product is CAWSVRAPLGGHSYSNQPQHF.

The chain links TRBV7-8 to TRBJ1-3; D remains ambiguous. CDR1 and CDR2 (germline): SGHVS, FQNEAQ. CDR3 size: 15 residues. Trimming took off 2 bases at V and 2 bases at J, with 10 bases between the two ends. The CDR3 region has the DNA TGTGCCAGCAGCTTAAGCTCAGCACCTGGAAACACCATATATTTT. Translating gives CASSLSSAPGNTIYF.

Regarding this clone: Different DNA sequences within this sample yield the same CDR3. The rearrangement uses TRBV18 and TRBJ2-1, with 7 bases aligning to TRBD2. Unmatched junction bases numbered 0, after V lost 1 base and J lost 0 bases. In germline, CDR1 is KGHSH, CDR2 LQKENI. CDR3 length equals 15 residues. CDR3 nucleotide sequence: TGTGCCAGCTCACCACGCGGGAGCTCCTACAATGAGCAGTTCTTC. Translation: CASSPRGSSYNEQFF.

Here the CDR3 DNA reads TGTGCCAGCAGCTCCCCGGGACAACCATACGAGCAGTACTTC. It translates to CASSSPGQPYEQYF. The V call is TRBV7-2, the J call TRBJ2-5; D may be TRBD1 (6 bases). The end of the DNA aligns better with TRBJ2-7, so the J call may be wrong. The CDR3 length is 14 residues. Per the germline V gene, CDR1 is SGHTA and CDR2 is FQGNSA.

The chain employs TRBV7-7 and TRBJ2-1, with 9 bases identical to TRBD1. This CDR3 is built from 15 residues. From germline, CDR1 is SSHAT and CDR2 FNYEAQ (reference sequence). V dropped 1 base and J dropped 7; count of bases not matched to a gene: 5. CDR3 bases: TGTGCCAGCAGCTTAGGACAGGGGGAATGGAATGAGCAGTTCTTC. Its protein product is CASSLGQGEWNEQFF.

J is TRBJ1-5 and V is TRBV6-1, with D perhaps TRBD1 (5 bases). Germline V gene sequence: CDR1 MNHNS, CDR2 SASEGT. V was shortened by 5 bases and J by 2 bases, with 13 bases between the two germline ends. The CDR3 is made up of 15 amino acids. In DNA form, the CDR3 reads TGTGCCAGCAGTCGGGGGGAGACGCGCAATCAGCCCCAGCATTTT. Amino acid sequence: CASSRGETRNQPQHF.